This TCR beta chain emerged from a study of T cells in Graves' hyperthyroidism and ophthalmopathy. Among ophthalmopathy patients, the Clinical Activity Score reached at least 3, the NOSPECS grade reached at least 4, and duration remained under 3 months. TCR beta CDR3 region amplification was performed from RNA transcripts. An initial round of RT-PCR targeting the TCR CDR3 relied on the HTBI primer set. TCRdb fed the multiplex PCR reads into MiXCR, producing one record per CDR3 protein. Altogether approximately 490,000 distinct CDR3 sequences are present, 22% being singletons, with the ten largest covering 45% to 50%. CDR1 DFQATT and CDR2 SNEGSKA come from the germline V gene (reference sequence). This CDR3 comprises 18 residues. With V trimmed by 4 bases and J by 9 bases, 17 bases remained unmatched.

Sequenced input: blood. This TCR was recovered from a woman aged 70-85 years with Graves' ophthalmopathy. This rearrangement joins TRBV20-1 to TRBJ2-1, with 14 bases fitting TRBD2. The CDR3 nucleotides read TGCAGTGCTACCCCCTCCAGGGGCGGACTAGCGGGAGGTGGTGAGCAGTTCTTC. Protein product: CSATPSRGGLAGGGEQFF.